This T cell receptor beta chain was found in a study of T cells after yellow fever vaccination. This CDR3 has 15 amino acids. CDR1 and CDR2 from the germline V gene are MNHEY and SVGEGT. Trimming cost V 4 bases and J 4 bases, with 14 bases left between them. TCRdb ran MiXCR on the 5' RACE reads and lists one entry per CDR3 protein. The sample records 120,000 or so distinct CDR3 sequences, about 8.4% being singletons. This specimen consisted of CD8+ T cells sorted from PBMCs, obtained on the day of the yellow fever booster vaccination. This TCR was recovered from a young man who received the YFV17D yellow fever vaccine. V and J are TRBV6-2 or TRBV6-3 and TRBJ1-5, with D perhaps matching TRBD1 (6 bases). The CDR3 coding sequence is TGTGCCAGCAGTTTGCGGGACATTTGGAATCAGCCCCAGCATTTT. Its translation is CASSLRDIWNQPQHF.